The TCR beta chain under discussion was sequenced for a study of blood T cell repertoires in COVID-19. On the study more broadly: The United States, Italy and Spain were the sources of the acute and convalescent COVID-19 samples. PBMCs, B-cell-depleted T cells, or T cells were the source of the cDNA or gDNA that made up the material.

Clones were read by immunoSEQ multiplex PCR, and TCRdb kept only the in-frame ones, dropping some. The table has 60,000 to 75,000 clones, 87% seen once. The V gene end was trimmed by 4 bases and the J gene end by 5 bases; junction bases not matched to a gene: 9. Germline V CDR1 and CDR2: MDHEN, SYDVKM. This CDR3 contains 16 residues. This chain connects TRBV28 to TRBJ1-2; 11 bases align to TRBD1. The sample was peripheral blood. The TCR was taken from a man in his forties or fifties with active COVID-19. The CDR3 DNA reads TGTGCCAGCAGTTCTACGCCCGGGACAGGGGGGTATGGCTACACCTTC. This sequence encodes CASSSTPGTGGYGYTF.